This T cell receptor beta chain was observed in a study of T cells in Graves' hyperthyroidism and ophthalmopathy. Study as a whole: Peripheral blood was collected at initial diagnosis, before any treatment. Study-level points and caveats: Patients with ophthalmopathy were separated from those with stable hyperthyroidism by a 13 V-J model. The model made its ophthalmopathy prediction, and onset followed a median about 6.8 months later.

This clonotype was recorded a few times. What it binds is unknown. V lost 5 bases to trimming and J lost 4 bases, with 9 bases between them. This CDR3 comprises 12 residues. Germline loops: CDR1 SQVTM, CDR2 ANQGSEA. It was RNA transcripts that yielded the amplified TCR beta CDR3 regions. Initially, a first-round RT-PCR of the TCR CDR3 employed the HTBI primer set. One entry per CDR3 protein results from TCRdb running MiXCR on the multiplex PCR reads. This sample carries 350,000 to 450,000 distinct CDR3 sequences, roughly 17% of them seen once, and the ten largest clones take almost 35%. The TCR sequence derives from a woman aged 30 to 39 with Graves' hyperthyroidism that later progressed to Graves' ophthalmopathy. Material: blood. The gene calls are TRBV29-1 and TRBJ2-1, with D uncertain. The CDR3 DNA sequence: TGCAGCGTTCGTTCCTTTTACAATGAGCAGTTCTTC. Its protein product is CSVRSFYNEQFF.